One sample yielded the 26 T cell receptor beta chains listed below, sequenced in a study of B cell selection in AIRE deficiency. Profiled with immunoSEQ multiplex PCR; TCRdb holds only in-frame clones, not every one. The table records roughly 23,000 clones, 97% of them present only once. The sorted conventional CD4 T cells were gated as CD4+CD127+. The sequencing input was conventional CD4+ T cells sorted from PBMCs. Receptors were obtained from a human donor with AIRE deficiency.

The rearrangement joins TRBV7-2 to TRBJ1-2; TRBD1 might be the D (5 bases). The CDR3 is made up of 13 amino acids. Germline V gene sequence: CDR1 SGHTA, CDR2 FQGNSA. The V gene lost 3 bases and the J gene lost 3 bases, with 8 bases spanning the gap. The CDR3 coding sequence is TGTGCCAGCAGCTTTGAGGGACACTATGGCTACACCTTC. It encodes CASSFEGHYGYTF.

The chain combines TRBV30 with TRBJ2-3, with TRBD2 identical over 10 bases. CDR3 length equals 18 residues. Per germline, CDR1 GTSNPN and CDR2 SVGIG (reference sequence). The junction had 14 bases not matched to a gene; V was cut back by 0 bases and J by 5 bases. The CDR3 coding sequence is TGTGCCTGGAGTGTACAGAGGGGACTAGCGAGTATTGGAGATACGCAGTATTTT. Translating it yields CAWSVQRGLASIGDTQYF. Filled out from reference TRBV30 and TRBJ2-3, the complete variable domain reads SQTIHQWPATLVQPVGSPLSLECTVEGTSNPNLYWYRQAAGRGLQLLFYSVGIGQISSEVPQNLSASRPQDRQFILSSKKLLLSDSGFYLCAWSVQRGLASIGDTQYFGPGTRLTVL.

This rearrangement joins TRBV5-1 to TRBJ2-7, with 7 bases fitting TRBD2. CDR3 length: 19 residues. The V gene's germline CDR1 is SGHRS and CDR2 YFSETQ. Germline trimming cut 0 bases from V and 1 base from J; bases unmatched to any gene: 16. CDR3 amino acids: CASSLGTRDFSIHSYEQYF. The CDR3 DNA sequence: TGCGCCAGCAGCTTGGGGACTAGAGACTTTTCCATCCATTCCTACGAGCAGTACTTC.

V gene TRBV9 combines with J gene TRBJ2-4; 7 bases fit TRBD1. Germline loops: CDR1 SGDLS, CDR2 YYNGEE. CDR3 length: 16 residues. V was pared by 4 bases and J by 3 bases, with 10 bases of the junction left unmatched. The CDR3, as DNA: TGTGCCAGCAGCTTACAAGCTGGGACAGTCAAAAACATTCAGTACTTC. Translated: CASSLQAGTVKNIQYF.

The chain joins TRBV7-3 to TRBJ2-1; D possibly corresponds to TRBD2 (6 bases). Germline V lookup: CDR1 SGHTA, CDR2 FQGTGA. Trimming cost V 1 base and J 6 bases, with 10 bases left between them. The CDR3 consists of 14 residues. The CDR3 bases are TGTGCCAGCAGCTTAAGGCGGGAACGCAATGAGCAGTTCTTC. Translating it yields CASSLRRERNEQFF.

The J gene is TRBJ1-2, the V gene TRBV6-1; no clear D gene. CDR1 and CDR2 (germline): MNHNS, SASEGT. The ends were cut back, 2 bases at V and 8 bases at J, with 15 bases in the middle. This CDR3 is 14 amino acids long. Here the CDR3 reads CASSESARARGYTF. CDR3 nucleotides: TGTGCCAGCAGTGAATCGGCGAGGGCCCGGGGCTACACCTTC.

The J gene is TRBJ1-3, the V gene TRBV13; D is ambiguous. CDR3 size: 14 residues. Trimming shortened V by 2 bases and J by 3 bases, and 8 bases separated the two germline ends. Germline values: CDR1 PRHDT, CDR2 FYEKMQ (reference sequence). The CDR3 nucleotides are TGTGCCAGCAGCTTAACGCGTGGTGGAAACACCATATATTTT. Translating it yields CASSLTRGGNTIYF.

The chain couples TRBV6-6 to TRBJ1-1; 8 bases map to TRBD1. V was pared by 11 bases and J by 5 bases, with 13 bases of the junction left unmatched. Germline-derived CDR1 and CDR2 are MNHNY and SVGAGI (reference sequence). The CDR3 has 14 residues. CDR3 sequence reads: CAANYQGAGTEAFF. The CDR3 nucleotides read TGTGCCGCCAACTATCAGGGGGCGGGTACTGAAGCTTTCTTT.

CDR3 in DNA: TGCGCCAGCAGTGATGGGACCCCCACAGATACGCAGTATTTT. Its translation: CASSDGTPTDTQYF. The J gene is TRBJ2-3, the V gene TRBV10-1; possibly TRBD1 or TRBD2 for D (5 bases each). In germline, CDR1 is WNHNN, CDR2 SYGVQD (reference sequence). The CDR3 covers 14 residues. Trimming took 3 bases from V and 2 from J, leaving 9 bases between them.

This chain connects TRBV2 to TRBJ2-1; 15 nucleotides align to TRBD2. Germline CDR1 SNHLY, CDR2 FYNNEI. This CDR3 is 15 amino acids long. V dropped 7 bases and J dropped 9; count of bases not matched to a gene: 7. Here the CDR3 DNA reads TGTGCCAGCACCATGGGACTAGCGGGAGGTAGTGAGCAGTTCTTC. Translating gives CASTMGLAGGSEQFF.

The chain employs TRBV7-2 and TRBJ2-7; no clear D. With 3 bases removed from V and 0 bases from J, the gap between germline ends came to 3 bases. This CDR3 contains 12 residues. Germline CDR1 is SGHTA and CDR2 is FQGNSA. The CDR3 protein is CASSLSSYEQYF. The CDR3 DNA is TGTGCCAGCAGCTTGAGCTCCTACGAGCAGTACTTC.

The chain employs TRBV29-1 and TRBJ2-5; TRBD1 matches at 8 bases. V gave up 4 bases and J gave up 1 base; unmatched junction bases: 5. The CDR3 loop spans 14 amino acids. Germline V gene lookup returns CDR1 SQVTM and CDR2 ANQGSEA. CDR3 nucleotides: TGCAGCGTTGCGCCGACAGGGGTCCAAGAGACCCAGTACTTC. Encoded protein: CSVAPTGVQETQYF.

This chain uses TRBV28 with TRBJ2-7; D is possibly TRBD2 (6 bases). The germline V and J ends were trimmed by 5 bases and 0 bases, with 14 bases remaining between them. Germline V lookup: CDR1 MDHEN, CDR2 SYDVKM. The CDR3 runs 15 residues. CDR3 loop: CASSVGGISSYEQYF. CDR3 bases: TGTGCCAGCAGTGTGGGCGGGATTAGCTCCTACGAGCAGTACTTC.

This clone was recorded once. The CDR3: CASSSGQGRVGTDTQYF. The CDR3 DNA follows: TGTGCCAGCAGCAGCGGACAGGGGCGGGTGGGCACAGATACGCAGTATTTT. The chain links TRBV5-4 to TRBJ2-3; 9 bases are a match to TRBD1. The germline V gene encodes CDR1 SGHNT and CDR2 YYREEE (reference sequence). This CDR3 has 17 amino acids. J was trimmed by 1 base and V by 4 bases; bases with no gene match: 10.

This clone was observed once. CDR3 protein: CASSAGTGNFNQPQHF. The CDR3 nucleotides read TGTGCCAGTTCAGCCGGGACAGGGAATTTCAATCAGCCCCAGCATTTT. The rearrangement uses TRBV5-8 and TRBJ1-5; 9 bases align to TRBD1. V lost 8 bases, J lost 3 bases, and 12 bases stayed unmatched. Germline CDR1 SGHTS, CDR2 YDEGEE. The CDR3 loop spans 16 amino acids.

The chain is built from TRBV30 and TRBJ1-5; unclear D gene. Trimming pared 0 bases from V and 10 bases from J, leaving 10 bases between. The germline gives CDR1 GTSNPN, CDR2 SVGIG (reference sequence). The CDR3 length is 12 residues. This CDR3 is CAWSVPGGPQHF. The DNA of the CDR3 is TGTGCCTGGAGTGTACCTGGTGGCCCCCAGCATTTT. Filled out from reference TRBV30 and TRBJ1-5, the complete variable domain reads SQTIHQWPATLVQPVGSPLSLECTVEGTSNPNLYWYRQAAGRGLQLLFYSVGIGQISSEVPQNLSASRPQDRQFILSSKKLLLSDSGFYLCAWSVPGGPQHFGDGTRLSIL.

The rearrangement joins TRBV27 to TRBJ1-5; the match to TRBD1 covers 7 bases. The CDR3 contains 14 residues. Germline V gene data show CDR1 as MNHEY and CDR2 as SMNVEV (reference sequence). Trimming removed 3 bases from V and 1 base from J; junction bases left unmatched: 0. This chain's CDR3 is CASSLTGSNQPQHF. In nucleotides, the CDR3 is TGTGCCAGCAGTTTGACAGGGAGCAATCAGCCCCAGCATTTT.

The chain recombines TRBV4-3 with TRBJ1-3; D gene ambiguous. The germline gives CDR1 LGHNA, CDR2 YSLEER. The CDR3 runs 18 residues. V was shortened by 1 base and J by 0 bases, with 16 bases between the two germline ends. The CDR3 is CASSQVNRHPGSGNTIYF. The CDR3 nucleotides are TGCGCCAGCAGCCAAGTTAATCGACACCCTGGCTCTGGAAACACCATATATTTT.

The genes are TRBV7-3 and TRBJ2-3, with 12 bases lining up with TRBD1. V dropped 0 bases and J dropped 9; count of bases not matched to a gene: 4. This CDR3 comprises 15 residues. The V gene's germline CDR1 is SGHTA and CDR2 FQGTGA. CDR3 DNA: TGTGCCAGCAGCTTAACGGGACAGGGGGCTGGAACGCAGTATTTT. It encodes CASSLTGQGAGTQYF.

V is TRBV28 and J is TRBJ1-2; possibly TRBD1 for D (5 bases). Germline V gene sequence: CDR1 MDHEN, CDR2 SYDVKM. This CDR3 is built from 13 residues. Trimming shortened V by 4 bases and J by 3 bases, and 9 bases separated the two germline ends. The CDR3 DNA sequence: TGTGCCAGCAGTTCCCCGGGGCACTATGGCTACACCTTC. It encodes CASSSPGHYGYTF.

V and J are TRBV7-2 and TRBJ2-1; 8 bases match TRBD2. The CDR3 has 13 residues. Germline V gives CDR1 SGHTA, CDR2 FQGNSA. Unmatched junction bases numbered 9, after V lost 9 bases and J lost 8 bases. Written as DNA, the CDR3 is TGTGCCAGTGCAATAGCGGGGCAAGATGAGCAGTTCTTC. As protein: CASAIAGQDEQFF.

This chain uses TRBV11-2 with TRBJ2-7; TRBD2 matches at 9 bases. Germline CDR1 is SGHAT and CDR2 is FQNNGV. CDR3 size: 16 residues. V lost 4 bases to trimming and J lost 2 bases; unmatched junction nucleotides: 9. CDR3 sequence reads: CASSSGRGGPPYEQYF. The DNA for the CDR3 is TGTGCCAGCAGCTCTGGGCGGGGGGGCCCCCCCTACGAGCAGTACTTC.

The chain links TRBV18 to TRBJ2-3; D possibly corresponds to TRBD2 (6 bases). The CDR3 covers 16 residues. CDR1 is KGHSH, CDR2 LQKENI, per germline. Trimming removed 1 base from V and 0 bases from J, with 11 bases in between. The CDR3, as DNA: TGTGCCAGCTCACCACTGCGGGATGGGAGCACAGATACGCAGTATTTT. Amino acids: CASSPLRDGSTDTQYF.

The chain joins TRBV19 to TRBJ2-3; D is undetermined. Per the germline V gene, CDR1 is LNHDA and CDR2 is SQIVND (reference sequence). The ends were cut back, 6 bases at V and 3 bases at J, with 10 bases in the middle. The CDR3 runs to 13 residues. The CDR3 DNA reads TGTGCCAGTAGGGTGGAGACGACAGATACGCAGTATTTT. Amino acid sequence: CASRVETTDTQYF.

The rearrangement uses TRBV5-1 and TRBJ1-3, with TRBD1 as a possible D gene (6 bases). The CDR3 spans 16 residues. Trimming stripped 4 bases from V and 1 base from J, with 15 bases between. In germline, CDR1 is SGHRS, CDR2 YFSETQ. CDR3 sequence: CASSSTGRGSGNTIYF. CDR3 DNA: TGCGCCAGCAGCAGTACAGGGAGGGGATCTGGAAACACCATATATTTT.

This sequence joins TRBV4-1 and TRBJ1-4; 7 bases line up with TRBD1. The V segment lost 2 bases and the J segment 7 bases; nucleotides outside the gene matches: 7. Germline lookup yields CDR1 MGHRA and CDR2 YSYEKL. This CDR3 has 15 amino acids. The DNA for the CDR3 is TGCGCCAGCAGCCAAAGCGACAGGGCACCTGAAAAACTGTTTTTT. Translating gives CASSQSDRAPEKLFF.